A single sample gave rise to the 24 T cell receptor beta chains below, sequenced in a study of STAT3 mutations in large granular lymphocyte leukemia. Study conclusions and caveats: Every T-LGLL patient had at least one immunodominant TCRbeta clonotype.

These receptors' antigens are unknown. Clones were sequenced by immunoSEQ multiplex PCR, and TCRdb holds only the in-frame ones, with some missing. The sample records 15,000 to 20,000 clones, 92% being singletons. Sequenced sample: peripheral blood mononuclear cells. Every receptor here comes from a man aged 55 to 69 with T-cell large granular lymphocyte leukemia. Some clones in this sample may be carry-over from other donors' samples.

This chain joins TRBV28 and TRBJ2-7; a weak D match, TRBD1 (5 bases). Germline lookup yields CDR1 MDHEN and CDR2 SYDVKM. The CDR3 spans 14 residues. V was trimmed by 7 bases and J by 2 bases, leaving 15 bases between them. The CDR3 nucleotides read TGTGCCAGCACCAGCGACAGTAAAACCTACGAGCAGTACTTC. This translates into CASTSDSKTYEQYF.

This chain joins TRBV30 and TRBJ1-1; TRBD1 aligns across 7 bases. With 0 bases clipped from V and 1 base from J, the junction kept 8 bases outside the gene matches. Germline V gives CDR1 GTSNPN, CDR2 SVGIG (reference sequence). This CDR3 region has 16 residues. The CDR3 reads CAWSVWGTASNTEAFF. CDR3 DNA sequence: TGTGCCTGGAGTGTATGGGGGACAGCTTCGAACACTGAAGCTTTCTTT.

CDR3: CSAGRVGAEAFF. The CDR3 region has the DNA TGCAGCGCAGGGAGGGTTGGGGCTGAAGCTTTCTTT. J is TRBJ1-1 and V is TRBV29-1; TRBD1 is a possible D gene (5 bases). Germline loops: CDR1 SQVTM, CDR2 ANQGSEA. V shed 7 bases and J shed 6 bases, with 15 bases lying between them. The CDR3 is 12 residues long.

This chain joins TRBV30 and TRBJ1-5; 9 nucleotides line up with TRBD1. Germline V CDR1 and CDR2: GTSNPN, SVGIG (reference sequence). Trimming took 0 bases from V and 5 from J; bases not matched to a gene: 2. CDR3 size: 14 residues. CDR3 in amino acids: CAWSVGQGHQPQHF. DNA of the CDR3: TGTGCCTGGAGTGTTGGACAGGGGCATCAGCCCCAGCATTTT.

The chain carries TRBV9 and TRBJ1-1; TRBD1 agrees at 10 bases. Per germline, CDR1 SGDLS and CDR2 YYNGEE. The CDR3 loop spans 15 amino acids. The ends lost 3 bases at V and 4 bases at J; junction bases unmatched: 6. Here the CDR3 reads CASSGHGTGVTEAFF. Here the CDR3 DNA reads TGTGCCAGCAGCGGCCACGGGACAGGGGTCACTGAAGCTTTCTTT. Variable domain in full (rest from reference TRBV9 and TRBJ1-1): DSGVTQTPKHLITATGQRVTLRCSPRSGDLSVYWYQQSLDQGLQFLIQYYNGEERAKGNILERFSAQQFPDLHSELNLSSLELGDSALYFCASSGHGTGVTEAFFGQGTRLTVV.

CDR3 protein: CASSQALGNTIYF. DNA for the CDR3: TGTGCCAGCTCACAGGCGCTTGGAAACACCATATATTTT. V usage is TRBV18 and J usage is TRBJ1-3, with no clear D. The CDR3 is 13 amino acids. Germline V CDR1 and CDR2: KGHSH, LQKENI. With 4 bases removed from V and 3 bases from J, the gap between germline ends came to 7 bases.

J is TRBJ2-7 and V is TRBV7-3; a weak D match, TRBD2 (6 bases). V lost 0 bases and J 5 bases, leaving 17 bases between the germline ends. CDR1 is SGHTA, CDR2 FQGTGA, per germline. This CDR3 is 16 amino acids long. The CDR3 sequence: CASSLTSGSGADEQYF. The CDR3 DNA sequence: TGTGCCAGCAGCTTAACGTCCGGGAGTGGGGCGGACGAGCAGTACTTC.

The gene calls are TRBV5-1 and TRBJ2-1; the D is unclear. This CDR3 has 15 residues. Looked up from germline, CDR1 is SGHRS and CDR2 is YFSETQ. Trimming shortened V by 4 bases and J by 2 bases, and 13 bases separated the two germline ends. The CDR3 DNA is TGCGCCAGCAGCGGAACGACTGCGGCCTACAATGAGCAGTTCTTC. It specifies CASSGTTAAYNEQFF.

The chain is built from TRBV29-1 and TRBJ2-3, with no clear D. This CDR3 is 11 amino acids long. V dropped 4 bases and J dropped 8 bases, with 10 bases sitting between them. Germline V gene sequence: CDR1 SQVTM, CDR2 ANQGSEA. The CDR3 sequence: CSVVDWGTQYF. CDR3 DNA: TGCAGCGTTGTCGATTGGGGTACGCAGTATTTT.

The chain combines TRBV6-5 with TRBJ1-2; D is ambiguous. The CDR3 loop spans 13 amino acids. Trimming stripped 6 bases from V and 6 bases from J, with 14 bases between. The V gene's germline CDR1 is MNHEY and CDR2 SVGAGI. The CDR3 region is CASSPGVVDGYTF. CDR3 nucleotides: TGTGCCAGCAGCCCCGGGGTTGTGGATGGCTACACCTTC.

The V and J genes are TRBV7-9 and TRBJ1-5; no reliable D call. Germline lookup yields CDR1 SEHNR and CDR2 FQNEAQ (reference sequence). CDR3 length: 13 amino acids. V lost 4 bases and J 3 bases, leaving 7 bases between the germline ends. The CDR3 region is CASSSHDNQPQHF. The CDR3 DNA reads TGTGCCAGCAGCTCACATGACAATCAGCCCCAGCATTTT. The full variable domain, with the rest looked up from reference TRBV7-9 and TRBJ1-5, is DTGVSQNPRHKITKRGQNVTFRCDPISEHNRLYWYRQTLGQGPEFLTYFQNEAQLEKSRLLSDRFSAERPKGSFSTLEIQRTEQGDSAMYLCASSSHDNQPQHFGDGTRLSIL.

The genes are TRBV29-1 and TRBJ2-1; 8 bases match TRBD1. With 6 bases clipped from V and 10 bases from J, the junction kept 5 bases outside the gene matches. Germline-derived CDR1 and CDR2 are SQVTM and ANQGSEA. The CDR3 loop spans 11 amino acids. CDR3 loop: CSVDREHEQFF. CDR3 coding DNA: TGCAGCGTGGACAGGGAGCACGAGCAGTTCTTC.

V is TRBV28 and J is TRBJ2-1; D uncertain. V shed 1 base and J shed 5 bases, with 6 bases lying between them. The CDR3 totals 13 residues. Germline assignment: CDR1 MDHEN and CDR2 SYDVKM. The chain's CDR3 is CASSLSTDNEQFF. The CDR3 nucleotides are TGTGCCAGCAGTTTATCCACAGACAATGAGCAGTTCTTC.

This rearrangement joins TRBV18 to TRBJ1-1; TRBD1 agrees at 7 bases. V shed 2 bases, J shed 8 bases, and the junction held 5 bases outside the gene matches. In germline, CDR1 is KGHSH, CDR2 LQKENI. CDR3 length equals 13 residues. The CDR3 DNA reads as TGTGCCAGCTCACCAAGACAGGGCCCCGAAGCTTTCTTT. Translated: CASSPRQGPEAFF. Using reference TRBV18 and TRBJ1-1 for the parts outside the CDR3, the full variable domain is NAGVMQNPRHLVRRRGQEARLRCSPMKGHSHVYWYRQLPEEGLKFMVYLQKENIIDESGMPKERFSAEFPKEGPSILRIQQVVRGDSAAYFCASSPRQGPEAFFGQGTRLTVV.

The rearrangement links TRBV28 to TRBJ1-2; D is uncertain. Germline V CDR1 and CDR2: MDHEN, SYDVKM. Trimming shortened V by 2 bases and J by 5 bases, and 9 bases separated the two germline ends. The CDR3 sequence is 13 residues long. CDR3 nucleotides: TGTGCCAGCAGTTTACGGCAGGCATATGGCTACACCTTC. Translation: CASSLRQAYGYTF.

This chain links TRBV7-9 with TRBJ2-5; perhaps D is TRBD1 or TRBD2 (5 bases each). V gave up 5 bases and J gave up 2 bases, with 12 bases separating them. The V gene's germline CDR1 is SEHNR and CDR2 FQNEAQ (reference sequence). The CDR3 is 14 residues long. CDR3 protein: CASSPQEVQETQYF. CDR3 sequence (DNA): TGTGCCAGCAGCCCACAGGAGGTTCAAGAGACCCAGTACTTC.

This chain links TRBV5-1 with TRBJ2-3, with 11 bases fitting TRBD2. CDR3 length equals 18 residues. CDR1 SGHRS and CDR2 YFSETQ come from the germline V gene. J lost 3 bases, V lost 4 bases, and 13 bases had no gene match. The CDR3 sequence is CASSPRLAGIRGTDTQYF. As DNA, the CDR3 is TGCGCCAGCAGCCCACGACTAGCGGGAATTCGTGGTACAGATACGCAGTATTTT.

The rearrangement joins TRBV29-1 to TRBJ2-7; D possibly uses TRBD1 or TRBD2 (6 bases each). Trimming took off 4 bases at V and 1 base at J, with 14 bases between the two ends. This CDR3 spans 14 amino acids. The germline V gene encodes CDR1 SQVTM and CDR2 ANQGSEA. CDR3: CSVVQEGVSYEQYF. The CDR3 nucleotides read TGCAGCGTTGTCCAGGAGGGGGTGTCCTACGAGCAGTACTTC.

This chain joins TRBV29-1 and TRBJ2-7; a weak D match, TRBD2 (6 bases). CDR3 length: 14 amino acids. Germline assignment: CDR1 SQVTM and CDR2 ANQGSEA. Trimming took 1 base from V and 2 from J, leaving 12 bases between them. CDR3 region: CSVEVSGGTYEQYF. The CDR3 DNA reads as TGCAGCGTTGAAGTATCTGGAGGGACCTACGAGCAGTACTTC.

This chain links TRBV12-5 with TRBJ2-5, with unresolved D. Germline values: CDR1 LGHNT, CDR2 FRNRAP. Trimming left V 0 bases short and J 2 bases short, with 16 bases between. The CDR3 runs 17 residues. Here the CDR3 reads CASGLVPDYGAQETQYF. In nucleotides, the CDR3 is TGTGCTAGTGGTTTGGTACCGGATTACGGAGCGCAAGAGACCCAGTACTTC.

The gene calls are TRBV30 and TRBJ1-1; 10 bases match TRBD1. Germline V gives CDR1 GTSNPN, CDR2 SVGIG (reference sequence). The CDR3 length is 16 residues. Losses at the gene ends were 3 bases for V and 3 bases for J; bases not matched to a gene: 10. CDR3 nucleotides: TGTGCCTGGAGAGGGGACAGGGGACGAACCGACACTGAAGCTTTCTTT. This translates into CAWRGDRGRTDTEAFF.

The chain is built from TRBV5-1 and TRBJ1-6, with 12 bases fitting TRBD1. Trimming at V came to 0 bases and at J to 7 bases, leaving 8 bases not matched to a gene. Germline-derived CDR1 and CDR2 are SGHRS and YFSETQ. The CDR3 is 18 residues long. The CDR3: CASSLVTGQGAKNSPLHF. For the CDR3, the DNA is TGCGCCAGCAGCTTGGTGACGGGACAGGGGGCGAAGAATTCACCCCTCCACTTT. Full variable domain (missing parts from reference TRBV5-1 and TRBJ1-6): KAGVTQTPRYLIKTRGQQVTLSCSPISGHRSVSWYQQTPGQGLQFLFEYFSETQRNKGNFPGRFSGRQFSNSRSEMNVSTLELGDSALYLCASSLVTGQGAKNSPLHFGNGTRLTVT.

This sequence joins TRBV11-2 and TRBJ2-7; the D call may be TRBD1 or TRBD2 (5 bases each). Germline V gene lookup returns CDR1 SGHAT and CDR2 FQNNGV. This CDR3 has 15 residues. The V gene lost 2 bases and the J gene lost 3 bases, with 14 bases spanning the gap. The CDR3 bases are TGTGCCAGCAGCTTATACGGGACCGTCGACTACGAGCAGTACTTC. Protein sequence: CASSLYGTVDYEQYF.

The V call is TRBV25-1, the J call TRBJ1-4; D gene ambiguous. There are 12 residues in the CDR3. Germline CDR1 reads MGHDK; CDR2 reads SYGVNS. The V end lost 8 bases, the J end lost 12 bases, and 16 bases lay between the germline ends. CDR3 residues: CASQAYGGELFF. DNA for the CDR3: TGTGCCAGCCAGGCCTATGGTGGGGAACTGTTTTTT.